A single sample gave rise to the 22 T cell receptor beta chains below, sequenced in a study of control samples from healthy donors and cancer patients. Using immunoSEQ multiplex PCR, the repertoire was profiled, and TCRdb retains in-frame clones only, with some absent. Here the sample spans 100,000 or so clones, about 88% being singletons. Source material: blood. The receptors derive from a woman in her forties or fifties in good health.

This chain connects TRBV5-4 to TRBJ2-1; D may be TRBD2 (6 bases). CDR3 length: 12 amino acids. The germline gives CDR1 SGHNT, CDR2 YYREEE (reference sequence). V was trimmed by 1 base and J by 10 bases, leaving 9 bases between them. The CDR3 sequence: CASSLRRDEQFF. The DNA of the CDR3 is TGTGCCAGCAGCTTGCGGCGGGACGAGCAGTTCTTC.

This sequence joins TRBV5-1 and TRBJ2-5, with D unclear. With 0 bases removed from V and 5 bases from J, the gap between germline ends came to 11 bases. The CDR3 runs 14 residues. Germline values: CDR1 SGHRS, CDR2 YFSETQ. The CDR3 DNA sequence: TGCGCCAGCAGCTTGGAGCAACTGCAGGAGACCCAGTACTTC. Translating it yields CASSLEQLQETQYF.

The chain joins TRBV21-1 to TRBJ2-7; TRBD2 reflects the table's D call only, with no check against the DNA. TRBV21-1 is flagged as a pseudogene. The CDR3 length is 14 residues. Written as DNA, the CDR3 is TGTGCCAGCAGCAAAGGGAGCAGCTTAGCCGAGCAGTACGTC. Amino acids: CASSKGSSLAEQYV.

The gene calls are TRBV15 and TRBJ1-1; D is uncertain. This CDR3 is built from 14 residues. V was trimmed by 1 base and J by 2 bases, leaving 8 bases between them. Germline V gene sequence: CDR1 LNHNV, CDR2 YYDKDF (reference sequence). The CDR3 reads CATSRAESNTEAFF. DNA for the CDR3: TGTGCCACCAGCAGAGCGGAGTCAAACACTGAAGCTTTCTTT.

The rearrangement joins TRBV6-4 to TRBJ2-3, with 8 positions matching TRBD2. Germline CDR1 MRHNA, CDR2 SNTAGT. The CDR3 loop spans 13 amino acids. V trimming: 3 bases; J trimming: 9 bases; junction bases outside the gene matches: 5. The chain's CDR3 is CASSEIGGGTQYF. In DNA, the CDR3 is TGTGCCAGCAGTGAAATCGGCGGGGGGACGCAGTATTTT.

V is TRBV7-2 and J is TRBJ2-3; D remains ambiguous. CDR3 size: 15 residues. V lost 0 bases and J lost 2, with 9 bases in between. Germline V lookup: CDR1 SGHTA, CDR2 FQGNSA. The CDR3 nucleotides read TGTGCCAGCAGCTTAGCGCTAAACCCCACAGATACGCAGTATTTT. Translating it yields CASSLALNPTDTQYF.

This sequence joins TRBV25-1 and TRBJ2-7; D possibly corresponds to TRBD1 (6 bases). The CDR3 loop spans 14 amino acids. With 3 bases removed from V and 5 bases from J, the gap between germline ends came to 14 bases. Germline V gene lookup returns CDR1 MGHDK and CDR2 SYGVNS. This chain's CDR3 is CASSEYYRENEQYF. The CDR3 coding sequence is TGTGCCAGCAGTGAGTATTACAGGGAGAACGAGCAGTACTTC.

V usage is TRBV11-2 and J usage is TRBJ2-7; D is uncertain. Trimming removed 5 bases at V and 6 bases at J, with 11 bases between. The CDR3 loop spans 12 amino acids. The germline V gene encodes CDR1 SGHAT and CDR2 FQNNGV. CDR3 amino acids: CASSLGLVEQYF. CDR3 DNA: TGTGCCAGCAGCCTCGGCTTGGTCGAGCAGTACTTC.

The chain uses TRBV29-1 and TRBJ1-4; D call uncertain. This CDR3 is built from 10 residues. V dropped 7 bases and J dropped 7 bases, with 7 bases sitting between them. From germline, CDR1 is SQVTM and CDR2 ANQGSEA. The CDR3 protein is CSALGEKLFF. The CDR3 coding sequence is TGCAGCGCTCTAGGTGAAAAACTGTTTTTT.

V gene TRBV5-6 combines with J gene TRBJ2-6, with 7 bases aligning to TRBD1. The J segment lost 4 bases and the V segment lost 6 bases, leaving 19 bases of the junction unmatched. Germline CDR1 is SGHDT and CDR2 is YYEEEE. The CDR3 is 19 residues long. CDR3 protein: CASNTILQGSLMGANVLTF. As DNA, the CDR3 is TGTGCCAGCAACACAATATTACAGGGGAGCCTTATGGGGGCCAACGTCCTGACTTTC.

The gene calls are TRBV9 and TRBJ2-1; 8 bases are a match to TRBD2. This CDR3 is 16 amino acids long. The ends lost 4 bases at V and 5 bases at J; junction bases unmatched: 11. CDR1 and CDR2 (germline): SGDLS, YYNGEE. CDR3 DNA sequence: TGTGCCAGCAGCACTCACTCTCGGGGGGGTGACAATGAGCAGTTCTTC. It translates to CASSTHSRGGDNEQFF.

The gene calls are TRBV24-1 and TRBJ1-1; 7 bases agree with TRBD1. The CDR3 has 15 amino acids. The V gene end was trimmed by 12 bases and the J gene end by 0 bases; junction bases not matched to a gene: 12. Germline loops: CDR1 KGHDR, CDR2 SFDVKD. CDR3 bases: TGTGCCGCCCACAGGGCCCAGGGGGTGAACACTGAAGCTTTCTTT. Encoded protein: CAAHRAQGVNTEAFF.

In its sample, this clone was seen once. The rearrangement links TRBV30 to TRBJ1-2, with D unclear. V gave up 0 bases and J gave up 0 bases, with 14 bases separating them. The germline V gene has CDR1 GTSNPN and CDR2 SVGIG (reference sequence). The CDR3 has 16 residues. DNA of the CDR3: TGTGCCTGGAGTGTACCTGGGAGGAACGCTAACTATGGCTACACCTTC. This codes for CAWSVPGRNANYGYTF.

The J gene is TRBJ1-1, the V gene TRBV7-9; the D is unclear. Germline CDR1 reads SEHNR; CDR2 reads FQNEAQ (reference sequence). This CDR3 region has 11 residues. With 8 bases removed from V and 0 bases from J, the gap between germline ends came to 4 bases. The CDR3 is CASAMNTEAFF. The CDR3 nucleotides read TGTGCCAGCGCTATGAACACTGAAGCTTTCTTT.

The chain is built from TRBV4-3 and TRBJ2-2, with 8 bases lining up with TRBD2. Germline lookup yields CDR1 LGHNA and CDR2 YSLEER. Unmatched junction bases numbered 3, after V lost 1 base and J lost 5 bases. The CDR3 loop spans 15 amino acids. This chain's CDR3 is CASSQVPSGTGELFF. DNA for the CDR3: TGCGCCAGCAGCCAAGTACCTAGCGGGACCGGGGAGCTGTTTTTT.

This chain uses TRBV5-4 with TRBJ2-1, with 12 bases matching TRBD2. The CDR3 consists of 14 residues. With 6 bases clipped from V and 9 bases from J, the junction kept 7 bases outside the gene matches. From germline, CDR1 is SGHNT and CDR2 YYREEE (reference sequence). CDR3 in DNA: TGTGCCAGCAATACCGGGACTAGCGGGCCTGAGCAGTTCTTC. This translates into CASNTGTSGPEQFF.

This chain joins TRBV15 and TRBJ2-1; D is undetermined. The germline gives CDR1 LNHNV, CDR2 YYDKDF (reference sequence). The CDR3 contains 12 residues. Trimming stripped 0 bases from V and 8 bases from J, with 5 bases between. As DNA, the CDR3 is TGTGCCACCAGCAGAGATAGATATGAGCAGTTCTTC. It specifies CATSRDRYEQFF.

V and J are TRBV30 and TRBJ2-2; tentatively, D is TRBD1 (5 bases). Trimming stripped 2 bases from V and 5 bases from J, with 9 bases between. CDR3 length equals 13 residues. In germline, CDR1 is GTSNPN, CDR2 SVGIG (reference sequence). CDR3 region: CAWSRAGTGELFF. The DNA of the CDR3 is TGTGCCTGGAGTAGGGCAGGGACCGGGGAGCTGTTTTTT.

This rearrangement joins TRBV19 to TRBJ1-5, with 10 nucleotides matching TRBD1. CDR1 and CDR2 from the germline V gene are LNHDA and SQIVND (reference sequence). The CDR3 covers 16 residues. The V segment lost 6 bases and the J segment 2 bases; nucleotides outside the gene matches: 7. The CDR3 coding sequence is TGTGCCAGTAGGACAGGGGGCGGGGAGGGCAATCAGCCCCAGCATTTT. Residues: CASRTGGGEGNQPQHF.

The chain employs TRBV19 and TRBJ1-1; 7 bases line up with TRBD1. V trimming: 1 base; J trimming: 0 bases; junction bases outside the gene matches: 8. Germline CDR1 LNHDA, CDR2 SQIVND (reference sequence). The CDR3 covers 17 residues. The CDR3 region has the DNA TGTGCCAGTAGTATAGGTGGCAGGGGGAGAATGAACACTGAAGCTTTCTTT. Translation: CASSIGGRGRMNTEAFF.

V is TRBV29-1 and J is TRBJ1-2; weak D call: TRBD1 (5 bases). The ends were cut back, 8 bases at V and 6 bases at J, with 22 bases in the middle. The CDR3 runs 14 residues. Per the germline V gene, CDR1 is SQVTM and CDR2 is ANQGSEA. As DNA, the CDR3 is TGCAGCTCCCCAAGCGGGGGTTTCGGAGATGGCTACACCTTC. It specifies CSSPSGGFGDGYTF. Full variable domain (missing parts from reference TRBV29-1 and TRBJ1-2): SAVISQKPSRDICQRGTSLTIQCQVDSQVTMMFWYRQQPGQSLTLIATANQGSEATYESGFVIDKFPISRPNLTFSTLTVSNMSPEDSSIYLCSSPSGGFGDGYTFGSGTRLTVV.

This clone was detected only once. The chain employs TRBV5-4 and TRBJ1-6; perhaps TRBD1 as D (6 bases). The CDR3 totals 14 residues. V lost 4 bases and J 12 bases, leaving 17 bases between the germline ends. Looked up from germline, CDR1 is SGHNT and CDR2 is YYREEE (reference sequence). The DNA of the CDR3 is TGTGCCAGCAGCCGCGGGGGAGGGGGGGTACCCCTCCACTTT. Encoded protein: CASSRGGGGVPLHF.